This T cell receptor beta chain was found in a study of shared clonotypes between healthy human individuals. Germline CDR1 and CDR2: MNHNS and SASEGT. Trimming pared 1 base from V and 6 bases from J, leaving 13 bases between. The CDR3 sequence is 15 residues long. Assay runs were performed at deep level. Input per replicate PCR of unsorted PBMC was 300 ng DNA, corresponding to roughly 30,000 T cell genomes. Authors' analysis steps: With immunoSEQ giving junction-only sequences and no quality scores, filtering differed. Data came from immunoSEQ multiplex PCR; TCRdb stores just in-frame clones and leaves some out. V and J calls and clone size come straight from that table; D and trimming were deduced from the DNA. Counted here are about 530,000 clones, around 79% occurring once; the ten biggest clones make up around 12%.

Sequencing was done on a sample of PBMCs. This TCR came from a woman in her 40s in good health. Some clones in this sample may be carry-over from other donors' samples. This chain links TRBV6-1 with TRBJ1-5, with a possible D match to TRBD1 (5 bases). The CDR3 reads CASSEGLQGFQPQHF. As DNA, the CDR3 is TGTGCCAGCAGTGAAGGGCTTCAGGGATTTCAGCCCCAGCATTTT.